The 31 T cell receptor beta chains in this list originate from one sample, sequenced in a study of cytomegalovirus exposure and HLA in healthy donors (dated by TCRdb to the late 2010s). Library prep was done by the immunoSEQ multiplex PCR assay. For the multiplex PCR, a mixture combining 60 forward primers for TCR Vbeta segments and 13 reverse primers for TCR Jbeta segments was used. This immuneACCESS table, as held by TCRdb, lists in-frame sequences with V and J called but not all clones. Of the missing ones, under half trace to an unresolved V gene in checked studies; the others have no known cause. This sample comprises roughly 200,000 clones, 70% to 80% of them detected only once. The ten largest clones take up roughly 2% of the sample. The sequenced material came from PBMCs. These receptors originate from a young man in good health and CMV-seronegative.

V usage is TRBV10-3 and J usage is TRBJ2-1; D might be TRBD2 (5 bases). Between the trimmed V and J ends, which lost 2 bases and 7 bases, there was a span of 15 bases. Per germline, CDR1 ENHRY and CDR2 SYGVKD. The length of the CDR3 is 15 residues. The CDR3 loop is CAISEKVGVINEQFF. The CDR3, as DNA: TGTGCCATCAGTGAGAAGGTGGGAGTCATTAATGAGCAGTTCTTC.

The rearrangement uses TRBV6-4 and TRBJ2-1; maybe TRBD2 (6 bases). This CDR3 spans 14 amino acids. Trimming removed 5 bases from V and 14 bases from J, with 22 bases in between. Germline loops: CDR1 MRHNA, CDR2 SNTAGT. The CDR3 region is CASSREGRTEGKFF. CDR3 nucleotides: TGTGCCAGCAGTCGAGAGGGGAGGACCGAGGGGAAGTTCTTC.

Only a few counts were recorded for this clone. Different DNA sequences within this sample yield the same CDR3. CDR3 sequence (DNA): TGTGCCACGACAGGGGATAGCTACGAGCAGTACTTC. It translates to CATTGDSYEQYF. This chain joins TRBV10-3 and TRBJ2-7; 8 nucleotides line up with TRBD1. Germline V gives CDR1 ENHRY, CDR2 SYGVKD. This CDR3 contains 12 residues. The J segment lost 3 bases and the V segment lost 10 bases, leaving 5 bases of the junction unmatched.

V is TRBV7-8 and J is TRBJ1-5, with 9 bases identical to TRBD1. Germline V CDR1 and CDR2: SGHVS, FQNEAQ. CDR3 length: 15 amino acids. V dropped 4 bases and J dropped 4; count of bases not matched to a gene: 5. The CDR3 reads CASSYLQGANQPQHF. The CDR3 nucleotides read TGTGCCAGCAGCTACTTACAGGGGGCGAATCAGCCCCAGCATTTT.

The CDR3 region is CAWSGVRYTDTQYF. CDR3 nucleotides: TGTGCCTGGAGCGGGGTCAGATACACAGATACGCAGTATTTT. The genes are TRBV30 and TRBJ2-3, with TRBD2 as a possible D gene (5 bases). This CDR3 has 14 amino acids. V lost 3 bases, J lost 2 bases, and 12 bases lay in between. From germline, CDR1 is GTSNPN and CDR2 SVGIG (reference sequence).

The chain recombines TRBV19 with TRBJ2-6; 8 bases align to TRBD1. Looked up from germline, CDR1 is LNHDA and CDR2 is SQIVND (reference sequence). The CDR3 covers 16 residues. Trimming at V came to 7 bases and at J to 4 bases, leaving 9 bases not matched to a gene. The CDR3 coding sequence is TGTGCCAGTAAGCGTCAGGGGGCGGTCGGGGCCAACGTCCTGACTTTC. Protein sequence: CASKRQGAVGANVLTF.

On this clone: Other DNA variants within this sample encode the same CDR3. The chain employs TRBV2 and TRBJ2-7; D gene uncertain. The CDR3 is 12 residues long. CDR1 and CDR2 (germline): SNHLY, FYNNEI. V was shortened by 4 bases and J by 3 bases, with 7 bases between the two germline ends. CDR3 DNA sequence: TGTGCCAGCAGTGGGCACCGCTACGAGCAGTACTTC. Its translation is CASSGHRYEQYF.

The rearrangement joins TRBV13 to TRBJ1-2; 9 bases agree with TRBD1. Germline V gene data show CDR1 as PRHDT and CDR2 as FYEKMQ (reference sequence). V shed 5 bases, J shed 5 bases, and the junction held 9 bases outside the gene matches. The CDR3 spans 15 residues. The CDR3 reads CASSQMTGGFYGYTF. CDR3 sequence (DNA): TGTGCCAGCAGCCAGATGACAGGGGGGTTTTATGGCTACACCTTC.

V gene TRBV7-9 combines with J gene TRBJ2-3, with TRBD2 matching 9 bases. Germline CDR1 SEHNR, CDR2 FQNEAQ (reference sequence). This CDR3 region has 14 residues. After removal of 5 bases from V and 4 bases from J, the junction contained 4 bases not matched to a gene. CDR3 nucleotides: TGTGCCAGCAGCCATAGCGGGAGACCAGATACGCAGTATTTT. Translated, it gives CASSHSGRPDTQYF.

In this sample, this clone turned up once. This chain joins TRBV6-5 and TRBJ2-3; 7 positions agree with TRBD1. Trimming removed 6 bases from V and 3 bases from J; junction bases left unmatched: 9. Germline lookup yields CDR1 MNHEY and CDR2 SVGAGI. The CDR3 has 15 residues. As DNA, the CDR3 is TGTGCCAGCAGCTTACTAGGGGGCAAGACAGATACGCAGTATTTT. Residues: CASSLLGGKTDTQYF.

This sequence joins TRBV5-6 and TRBJ2-2; weak D call: TRBD2 (5 bases). Per germline, CDR1 SGHDT and CDR2 YYEEEE. Trimming took 5 bases from V and 7 from J, leaving 12 bases between them. There are 13 residues in the CDR3. In DNA, the CDR3 is TGTGCCAGCAGTCGGGGTCAGTACGGGGAGCTGTTTTTT. Amino acid sequence: CASSRGQYGELFF. Based on the CDR3 plus reference TRBV5-6 and TRBJ2-2, the full variable domain is DAGVTQSPTHLIKTRGQQVTLRCSPKSGHDTVSWYQQALGQGPQFIFQYYEEEERQRGNFPDRFSGHQFPNYSSELNVNALLLGDSALYLCASSRGQYGELFFGEGSRLTVL.

The chain uses TRBV2 and TRBJ2-1, with 10 bases identical to TRBD2. Trimming removed 5 bases from V and 6 bases from J; junction bases left unmatched: 10. Germline CDR1 reads SNHLY; CDR2 reads FYNNEI. CDR3 length equals 16 residues. Written as DNA, the CDR3 is TGTGCCAGCAGTATTCCTAGCGGGAGTCAGGGCAATGAGCAGTTCTTC. Its protein product is CASSIPSGSQGNEQFF.

The chain recombines TRBV9 with TRBJ1-1, with D possibly being TRBD1 (6 bases). V was clipped by 0 bases and J by 4 bases, with 13 bases between them. There are 15 residues in the CDR3. Germline CDR1 is SGDLS and CDR2 is YYNGEE. CDR3 in DNA: TGTGCCAGCAGCGTAGATGGGGGGGCAACCACTGAAGCTTTCTTT. It translates to CASSVDGGATTEAFF.

The chain carries TRBV13 and TRBJ2-1; D may be TRBD2 (6 bases). Trimming removed 4 bases at V and 7 bases at J, with 20 bases between. Germline CDR1 is PRHDT and CDR2 is FYEKMQ (reference sequence). The CDR3 is 16 amino acids. The CDR3 reads CASSSLGLQPRNEQFF. As DNA, the CDR3 is TGTGCCAGCAGCTCCCTGGGACTCCAACCCAGGAATGAGCAGTTCTTC.

The V and J genes are TRBV9 and TRBJ2-1, with 7 bases lining up with TRBD1. CDR1 is SGDLS, CDR2 YYNGEE, per germline. V lost 4 bases and J lost 6; bases outside the gene matches: 10. CDR3 size: 15 residues. CDR3 in DNA: TGTGCCAGCAGCAAGACAGGGAAGTCTTTCAATGAGCAGTTCTTC. Protein sequence: CASSKTGKSFNEQFF.

V and J are TRBV6-6 and TRBJ2-7; 8 nucleotides align to TRBD2. The CDR3 consists of 15 residues. Trimming removed 2 bases from V and 2 bases from J; junction bases left unmatched: 5. Looked up from germline, CDR1 is MNHNY and CDR2 is SVGAGI (reference sequence). The CDR3 DNA sequence: TGTGCCAGCAGTTACCGCCGGGAGGGGACCTACGAGCAGTACTTC. It translates to CASSYRREGTYEQYF.

The chain joins TRBV7-2 to TRBJ1-5; 9 bases match TRBD1. Germline CDR1 and CDR2: SGHTA and FQGNSA. The CDR3 runs to 15 residues. The ends lost 3 bases at V and 4 bases at J; junction bases unmatched: 4. CDR3 loop: CASSLGQGRNQPQHF. In DNA form, the CDR3 reads TGTGCCAGCAGCTTGGGACAGGGTCGTAATCAGCCCCAGCATTTT.

This sequence joins TRBV5-1 and TRBJ1-1; D is perhaps TRBD1 (6 bases). V lost 0 bases to trimming and J lost 1 base, with 10 bases between them. This CDR3 has 15 amino acids. Germline V gene data show CDR1 as SGHRS and CDR2 as YFSETQ. CDR3 in DNA: TGCGCCAGCAGCTTGGATTGGGACAAGAACACTGAAGCTTTCTTT. As protein: CASSLDWDKNTEAFF.

The CDR3 protein is CASSQVGSIYGYTF. Here the CDR3 DNA reads TGCGCCAGCAGCCAAGTAGGGAGTATCTATGGCTACACCTTC. The J gene is TRBJ1-2, the V gene TRBV4-1, with D hard to call. Germline CDR1 MGHRA, CDR2 YSYEKL. V was trimmed by 1 base and J by 4 bases, leaving 10 bases between them. The CDR3 has 14 residues.

The V call is TRBV18, the J call TRBJ1-1, with D perhaps TRBD1 (5 bases). Germline lookup yields CDR1 KGHSH and CDR2 LQKENI. This CDR3 is 17 amino acids long. V shed 1 base and J shed 4 bases, with 19 bases lying between them. CDR3 sequence: CASSPQVKGARGTEAFF. CDR3 coding DNA: TGTGCCAGCTCACCACAAGTGAAAGGGGCGCGGGGCACTGAAGCTTTCTTT.

The V gene is TRBV5-6, the J gene TRBJ2-1; 9 positions agree with TRBD2. The CDR3 spans 17 residues. Germline V gene sequence: CDR1 SGHDT, CDR2 YYEEEE. Trimming took 7 bases from V and 4 from J; bases not matched to a gene: 15. The CDR3 DNA reads TGTGCCAGCCGCCTGCTCGGCGCTAGCGGGGTGTACAATGAGCAGTTCTTC. Its protein is CASRLLGASGVYNEQFF.

This chain uses TRBV25-1 with TRBJ2-3; D gene unclear. Germline V CDR1 and CDR2: MGHDK, SYGVNS. The CDR3 contains 13 residues. The V end lost 4 bases, the J end lost 2 bases, and 7 bases lay between the germline ends. The CDR3 sequence is CASSAGSTDTQYF. In DNA form, the CDR3 reads TGTGCCAGCAGTGCCGGGTCCACAGATACGCAGTATTTT.

The gene calls are TRBV10-3 and TRBJ2-7, with 7 bases matching TRBD1. The V gene's germline CDR1 is ENHRY and CDR2 SYGVKD. V was clipped by 3 bases and J by 0 bases; unmatched bases: 2. The CDR3 spans 14 residues. CDR3 nucleotide sequence: TGTGCCATCAGTGATGGACAGGCCTCCTACGAGCAGTACTTC. It codes for CAISDGQASYEQYF.

The chain carries TRBV7-6 and TRBJ2-5, with D possibly being TRBD2 (6 bases). The germline V gene has CDR1 SGHVS and CDR2 FNYEAQ. The CDR3 extends over 15 amino acids. Between the trimmed V and J ends, which lost 3 bases and 4 bases, there was a span of 15 bases. This CDR3 is CASSFRPGAGETQYF. CDR3 nucleotide sequence: TGTGCCAGCAGCTTCCGGCCGGGAGCGGGAGAGACCCAGTACTTC.

The rearrangement links TRBV15 to TRBJ1-2; D perhaps matches TRBD1 (5 bases). The CDR3 spans 13 residues. Trimming removed 5 bases from V and 4 bases from J, with 11 bases in between. CDR1 and CDR2 (germline): LNHNV, YYDKDF (reference sequence). The CDR3 protein is CATSGTQGYGYTF. As DNA, the CDR3 is TGTGCCACCAGCGGTACTCAGGGCTATGGCTACACCTTC.

The chain joins TRBV7-6 to TRBJ2-7; 9 nucleotides line up with TRBD1. Germline CDR1 and CDR2: SGHVS and FNYEAQ. The CDR3 contains 14 residues. V lost 4 bases to trimming and J lost 3 bases; unmatched junction nucleotides: 4. In DNA, the CDR3 is TGTGCCAGCAGCTCGGGGGACAGGGACTACGAGCAGTACTTC. Protein sequence: CASSSGDRDYEQYF.

The chain combines TRBV19 with TRBJ2-1, with D unresolved. There are 13 residues in the CDR3. CDR1 is LNHDA, CDR2 SQIVND, per germline (reference sequence). Trimming removed 0 bases at V and 9 bases at J, with 9 bases between. The CDR3 protein is CASSIDLGSEQFF. Written as DNA, the CDR3 is TGTGCCAGTAGTATAGATCTCGGGTCTGAGCAGTTCTTC. The whole variable domain, remainder taken from reference TRBV19 and TRBJ2-1, is DGGITQSPKYLFRKEGQNVTLSCEQNLNHDAMYWYRQDPGQGLRLIYYSQIVNDFQKGDIAEGYSVSREKKESFPLTVTSAQKNPTAFYLCASSIDLGSEQFFGPGTRLTVL.

The chain uses TRBV10-2 and TRBJ2-2; tentatively, D is TRBD1 (5 bases). In germline, CDR1 is WSHSY, CDR2 SAAADI. With 4 bases removed from V and 0 bases from J, the gap between germline ends came to 9 bases. This CDR3 comprises 15 residues. The CDR3 DNA is TGCGCCAGCAGTGTAGGCAGGGCGAACACCGGGGAGCTGTTTTTT. Its protein is CASSVGRANTGELFF.

The V and J genes are TRBV27 and TRBJ2-1; 8 bases align to TRBD2. The germline V gene encodes CDR1 MNHEY and CDR2 SMNVEV (reference sequence). J was trimmed by 1 base and V by 6 bases; bases with no gene match: 5. The CDR3 contains 15 residues. The CDR3 sequence: CASRISGGSYNEQFF. In nucleotides, the CDR3 is TGTGCCAGCAGGATCTCGGGGGGGTCCTACAATGAGCAGTTCTTC.

The V call is TRBV7-2, the J call TRBJ2-4, with D possibly matching TRBD2 (7 bases). V lost 5 bases and J 5 bases, leaving 16 bases between the germline ends. Germline CDR1 is SGHTA and CDR2 is FQGNSA. The CDR3 has 15 residues. CDR3 loop: CASSHGRGGENIQYF. CDR3 coding DNA: TGTGCCAGCAGCCATGGGCGAGGGGGGGAAAACATTCAGTACTTC.

The V call is TRBV11-2, the J call TRBJ1-1; D uncertain. CDR1 SGHAT and CDR2 FQNNGV come from the germline V gene. There are 13 residues in the CDR3. Deletions cut 3 bases from V and 1 base from J, with 6 bases between. CDR3 amino acids: CASSFQRNTEAFF. Here the CDR3 DNA reads TGTGCCAGCAGCTTCCAGCGGAACACTGAAGCTTTCTTT.